The 21 T cell receptor beta chains below were found in one sample sequenced in a study of cytomegalovirus exposure and HLA in healthy donors. Amplification used 60 Vbeta primers and 13 Jbeta primers. The protocol was immunoSEQ multiplex PCR, while the TCRdb copy is restricted to in-frame clones and leaves out a portion. This repertoire shows some 180,000 clones, roughly 84% found once; its top ten account for 0.2% to 0.3%. Source material: PBMCs. The receptors come from a girl under three years old in good health and CMV-seronegative.

The CDR3 bases are TGTGCCAGCAGTTTCTCCCAGGGGGAGCAGTTCTTC. As protein: CASSFSQGEQFF. This chain links TRBV28 with TRBJ2-1, with a weak D call TRBD1 (6 bases). This CDR3 is 12 amino acids long. Trimming took off 3 bases at V and 10 bases at J, with 10 bases between the two ends. In germline, CDR1 is MDHEN, CDR2 SYDVKM.

The chain has TRBV4-2 and TRBJ2-7; TRBD2 might be the D (6 bases). CDR3 length: 14 residues. Germline lookup yields CDR1 LGHNA and CDR2 YNFKEQ. V was trimmed by 0 bases and J by 4 bases, leaving 10 bases between them. This chain's CDR3 is CASSQETRPYEQYF. The CDR3 region has the DNA TGTGCCAGCAGCCAAGAGACTAGGCCGTACGAGCAGTACTTC.

The rearrangement uses TRBV11-2 and TRBJ2-7, with 10 bases fitting TRBD2. This CDR3 contains 16 residues. Germline CDR1 and CDR2: SGHAT and FQNNGV. Unmatched junction bases numbered 6, after V lost 1 base and J lost 3 bases. CDR3 sequence reads: CASSLVGSGRFYEQYF. CDR3 bases: TGTGCCAGCAGCTTAGTAGGTAGCGGGAGGTTCTACGAGCAGTACTTC.

This chain uses TRBV18 with TRBJ2-7, with D possibly being TRBD1 (6 bases). CDR1 is KGHSH and CDR2 is LQKENI in the germline V gene. The CDR3 is 16 residues long. The V end lost 0 bases, the J end lost 3 bases, and 15 bases lay between the germline ends. CDR3: CASSPPKGVEDYEQYF. CDR3 coding DNA: TGTGCCAGCTCACCACCGAAGGGGGTCGAGGACTACGAGCAGTACTTC. The full variable domain, its missing parts supplied by reference TRBV18 and TRBJ2-7, is NAGVMQNPRHLVRRRGQEARLRCSPMKGHSHVYWYRQLPEEGLKFMVYLQKENIIDESGMPKERFSAEFPKEGPSILRIQQVVRGDSAAYFCASSPPKGVEDYEQYFGPGTRLTVT.

This clone was counted once. The chain links TRBV10-3 to TRBJ2-7; D might be TRBD1 (5 bases). This CDR3 spans 13 amino acids. Between the trimmed V and J ends, which lost 4 bases and 2 bases, there was a span of 9 bases. CDR1 is ENHRY and CDR2 is SYGVKD in the germline V gene. CDR3: CAISARATYEQYF. DNA of the CDR3: TGTGCCATCAGTGCCAGGGCTACCTACGAGCAGTACTTC.

The chain recombines TRBV27 with TRBJ2-7; TRBD2 matches 12 bases. The V and J ends lost 9 bases and 2 bases, in that order; junction bases with no gene match: 5. CDR3 size: 14 residues. The germline CDR1 and CDR2 sequences are MNHEY and SMNVEV (reference sequence). CDR3 in amino acids: CASKTSGGTYEQYF. CDR3 nucleotide sequence: TGTGCCAGTAAGACTAGCGGGGGCACCTACGAGCAGTACTTC.

This chain connects TRBV4-1 to TRBJ2-5; TRBD1 is a possible D gene (6 bases). The end of the DNA aligns better with TRBJ2-7, so the J call may be wrong. CDR1 and CDR2 from the germline V gene are MGHRA and YSYEKL. The CDR3 consists of 13 residues. This chain's CDR3 is CASSLQGSYEQYF. The CDR3 DNA reads as TGCGCCAGCAGCCTTCAGGGGTCCTACGAGCAGTACTTC.

The chain couples TRBV7-9 to TRBJ2-1; the D gene is possibly TRBD1 (6 bases). The CDR3 extends over 18 amino acids. V gave up 0 bases and J gave up 1 base, with 16 bases separating them. The germline V gene has CDR1 SEHNR and CDR2 FQNEAQ (reference sequence). For the CDR3, the DNA is TGTGCCAGCAGCTTAGCGCTCGGACAGCCCCTATCCTACAATGAGCAGTTCTTC. Translation gives CASSLALGQPLSYNEQFF.

This clone was recorded a few times. The chain is built from TRBV18 and TRBJ1-2; D is possibly TRBD1 (6 bases). CDR3 length equals 16 residues. Germline values: CDR1 KGHSH, CDR2 LQKENI. Trimming removed 6 bases from V and 2 bases from J, with 19 bases in between. The CDR3 DNA sequence: TGTGCCAGCTCCGACCTAACAGGGCAATCCAACTATGGCTACACCTTC. Encoded protein: CASSDLTGQSNYGYTF.

This chain joins TRBV27 and TRBJ2-7, with D perhaps TRBD2 (7 bases). Trimming stripped 0 bases from V and 7 bases from J, with 16 bases between. Germline values: CDR1 MNHEY, CDR2 SMNVEV (reference sequence). This CDR3 has 15 amino acids. CDR3 amino acids: CASSLSWGGREEQYF. The CDR3 region has the DNA TGTGCCAGCAGTTTATCATGGGGGGGGCGCGAAGAGCAGTACTTC.

This clone was counted between two and nine times. V and J are TRBV4-1 and TRBJ1-2; 8 bases fit TRBD1. This CDR3 is built from 15 residues. CDR1 is MGHRA and CDR2 is YSYEKL in the germline V gene. Germline trimming cut 1 base from V and 3 bases from J; bases unmatched to any gene: 4. DNA for the CDR3: TGCGCCAGCAGCCAAGGGGCCAGGGGGCACTATGGCTACACCTTC. It is translated as CASSQGARGHYGYTF.

The chain joins TRBV2 to TRBJ2-5; TRBD1 aligns across 11 bases. Germline CDR1 is SNHLY and CDR2 is FYNNEI. The CDR3 runs to 19 residues. Trimming at V came to 5 bases and at J to 5 bases, leaving 19 bases not matched to a gene. CDR3 in amino acids: CASSQPAFWTGGEWETQYF. The CDR3 DNA is TGTGCCAGCAGTCAGCCGGCGTTTTGGACAGGGGGCGAGTGGGAGACCCAGTACTTC.

This CDR3 is CASSFGEAYEQYF. CDR3 DNA sequence: TGTGCCAGCAGTTTTGGAGAAGCCTACGAGCAGTACTTC. The chain carries TRBV28 and TRBJ2-7, with unresolved D. With 3 bases removed from V and 2 bases from J, the gap between germline ends came to 8 bases. Germline CDR1 reads MDHEN; CDR2 reads SYDVKM. This CDR3 is 13 amino acids long.

The gene calls are TRBV30 and TRBJ1-1; D is undetermined. The CDR3 runs 12 residues. The V gene's germline CDR1 is GTSNPN and CDR2 SVGIG (reference sequence). V was clipped by 4 bases and J by 0 bases, with 6 bases between them. CDR3 DNA: TGTGCCTGGACGAGGCTGAACACTGAAGCTTTCTTT. Translation: CAWTRLNTEAFF.

The CDR3 sequence: CASSPGTSGSVETQYF. The CDR3 bases are TGTGCCAGCAGTCCTGGGACTAGCGGGAGTGTCGAGACCCAGTACTTC. The chain links TRBV27 to TRBJ2-5; 14 nucleotides align to TRBD2. CDR1 is MNHEY and CDR2 is SMNVEV in the germline V gene (reference sequence). CDR3 length: 16 amino acids. V lost 5 bases and J lost 5; bases outside the gene matches: 7.

The chain couples TRBV7-6 to TRBJ2-5, with 10 bases matching TRBD2. With 2 bases clipped from V and 7 bases from J, the junction kept 7 bases outside the gene matches. CDR3 length equals 15 residues. Looked up from germline, CDR1 is SGHVS and CDR2 is FNYEAQ. The CDR3 DNA is TGTGCCAGCAGCTTAAGCCTAGCGGGGGAAGGGACCCAGTACTTC. It yields the protein CASSLSLAGEGTQYF.

V and J are TRBV10-1 and TRBJ2-3; the D is unclear. CDR1 and CDR2 from the germline V gene are WNHNN and SYGVQD (reference sequence). The CDR3 is made up of 14 amino acids. Trimming shortened V by 3 bases and J by 4 bases, and 11 bases separated the two germline ends. The CDR3 region has the DNA TGCGCCAGCAGTGAAGTCAAATTAGCAGATACGCAGTATTTT. Protein sequence: CASSEVKLADTQYF.

This chain joins TRBV9 and TRBJ2-5; 8 bases fit TRBD1. The CDR3 loop spans 16 amino acids. Germline assignment: CDR1 SGDLS and CDR2 YYNGEE. J gave up 1 base and V 0 bases, and 5 bases lay outside the gene matches. CDR3 sequence: CASSVATGGSQETQYF. CDR3 nucleotide sequence: TGTGCCAGCAGCGTAGCTACAGGGGGAAGCCAAGAGACCCAGTACTTC.

This sequence joins TRBV5-1 and TRBJ2-7; a weak D match, TRBD2 (5 bases). The CDR3 covers 15 residues. The V end lost 2 bases, the J end lost 0 bases, and 12 bases lay between the germline ends. The germline CDR1 and CDR2 sequences are SGHRS and YFSETQ. CDR3: CASSLAAFSSYEQYF. The DNA for the CDR3 is TGCGCCAGCAGCTTAGCGGCTTTCAGCTCCTACGAGCAGTACTTC.

The chain carries TRBV7-3 and TRBJ2-5; D not certain. This CDR3 is 13 amino acids long. Germline CDR1 is SGHTA and CDR2 is FQGTGA. The ends were cut back, 5 bases at V and 2 bases at J, with 9 bases in the middle. The CDR3 region is CASSQTYQETQYF. The DNA of the CDR3 is TGTGCCAGCAGCCAGACTTATCAAGAGACCCAGTACTTC.

Of note for this clone: The same CDR3 is also encoded by other DNA sequences in this sample. This chain joins TRBV30 and TRBJ1-5; possibly TRBD1 for D (6 bases). The CDR3 runs to 14 residues. The V gene's germline CDR1 is GTSNPN and CDR2 SVGIG (reference sequence). The V end lost 0 bases, the J end lost 2 bases, and 8 bases lay between the germline ends. CDR3 in amino acids: CAWSVGGGNQPQHF. DNA for the CDR3: TGTGCCTGGAGTGTTGGGGGCGGCAATCAGCCCCAGCATTTT.